This TCR beta chain was identified during a study of blood T cell repertoires in COVID-19 (dated by TCRdb to 2018 to 2020). About the investigation overall: Samples from collaborators originated in the United States, Italy and Spain and spanned both the acute and convalescent phases of COVID-19. The repertoires were released in a freely available public database meant as a resource for research on the immune response to SARS-CoV-2. Nearly every sample came with metadata listing a de-identified subject ID, COVID-19 status, age in years and sex. Samples were obtained from the ongoing ImmuneRACE study (first 160 participants) and from approximately 1,200 subjects provided by 6 global collaborators. Subjects who had been exposed to COVID-19, were actively infected with it, or had recovered from it provided the deeply sampled blood TCRbeta repertoires that made up the dataset. The prospective study material was composed of cDNA or gDNA derived from T cells, B-cell-depleted T cells, or PBMCs. Where HLA class I and class II types were available, the types were taken from metadata supplied by the sample provider, not from assay-based typing. Study-wide conclusions, independent of this receptor: The quantity of clinical and demographic metadata differed by source and by participant and was supplied without curation.

The immunoSEQ Assay, a bias-controlled multiplex PCR, was used to amplify TCRbeta CDR3 regions from genomic DNA. In the authors' own workflow: The number of nucleated cells in each sample was estimated from the amplification of reference gene primers within the assay. Sequence reads were collapsed and filtered to measure the absolute abundance of every unique TCRbeta CDR3 rearrangement. For each sample, productive Simpson clonality was calculated as the square root of Simpson's diversity index across productive rearrangements. This immuneACCESS table, as held by TCRdb, lists in-frame sequences with V and J called but not all clones. Of the missing ones, under half trace to an unresolved V gene in checked studies; the others have no known cause. The DNA was the basis for D and trimming; V, J and clone size are from that table. The sample data list some 180,000 clones, and approximately 90% of these were observed just once. In total, the top ten clones hold around 1.9% of the sample.

V lost 5 bases and J lost 3 bases, and the count of bases not matched to a germline gene is 9. The cysteine opens and the phenylalanine closes a CDR3 of 15 amino acids. The DNA shown is the 45-base CDR3, in frame from base 1. The germline V gene supplies CDR1 SGHVS and CDR2 FQNEAQ. As for this clone: The antigen it binds to is not known. No much larger clone exists at a distance of one base, and base qualities are not known.

A second Seattle source provided samples from volunteer blood donors who had recovered from COVID-19. Collaborating institutions collected whole blood in K2EDTA tubes following their own protocols. For TCRbeta analysis, collaborators shipped samples as frozen whole blood, isolated PBMCs, or DNA extracted from either of those sample types. In this chain, TRBV7-8 is recombined with TRBJ2-7, with 8 bases matching TRBD2. This clonotype originated in a man aged 50-60 years who had recovered from COVID-19. The sequenced material came from peripheral blood. The bases read TGTGCCAGCAGCCAGCGAGGTAGCGGGATCTACGAGCAGTACTTC. Its protein reads: CASSQRGSGIYEQYF.